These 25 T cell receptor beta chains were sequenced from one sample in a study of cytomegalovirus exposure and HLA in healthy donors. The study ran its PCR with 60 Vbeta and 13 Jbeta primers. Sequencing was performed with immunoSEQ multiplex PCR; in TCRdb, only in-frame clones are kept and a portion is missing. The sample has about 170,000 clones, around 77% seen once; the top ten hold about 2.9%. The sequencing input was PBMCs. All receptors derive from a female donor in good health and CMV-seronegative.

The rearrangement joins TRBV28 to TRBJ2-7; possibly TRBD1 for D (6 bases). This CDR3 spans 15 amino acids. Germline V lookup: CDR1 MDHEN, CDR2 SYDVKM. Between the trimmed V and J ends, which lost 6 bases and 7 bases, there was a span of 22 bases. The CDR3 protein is CASRFTTTGSGEQYF. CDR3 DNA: TGTGCCAGCAGATTCACTACGACAGGATCGGGTGAGCAGTACTTC.

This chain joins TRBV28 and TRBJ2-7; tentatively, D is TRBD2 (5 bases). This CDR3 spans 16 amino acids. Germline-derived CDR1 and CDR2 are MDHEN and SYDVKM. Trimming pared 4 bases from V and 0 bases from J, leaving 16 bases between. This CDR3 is CASSSPLYRGSYEQYF. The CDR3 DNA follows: TGTGCCAGCAGTTCCCCTCTCTACCGGGGCTCCTACGAGCAGTACTTC.

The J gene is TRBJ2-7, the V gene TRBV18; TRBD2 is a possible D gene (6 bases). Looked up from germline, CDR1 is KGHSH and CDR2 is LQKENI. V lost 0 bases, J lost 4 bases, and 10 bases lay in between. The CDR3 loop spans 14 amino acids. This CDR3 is CASSPPGGSYEQYF. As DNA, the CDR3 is TGTGCCAGCTCACCACCGGGGGGATCTTACGAGCAGTACTTC.

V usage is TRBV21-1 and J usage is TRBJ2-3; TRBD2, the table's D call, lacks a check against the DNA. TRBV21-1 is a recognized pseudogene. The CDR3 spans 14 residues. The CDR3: CASSNRYGSDTQYF. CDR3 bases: TGTGCCAGCAGCAATCGGTACGGGTCGGATACGCAGTATTTT.

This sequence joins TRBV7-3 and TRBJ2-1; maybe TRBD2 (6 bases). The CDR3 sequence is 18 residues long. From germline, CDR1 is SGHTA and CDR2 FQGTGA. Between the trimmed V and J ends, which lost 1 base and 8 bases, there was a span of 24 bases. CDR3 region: CASSLRRAWDSSHDEQFF. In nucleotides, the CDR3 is TGTGCCAGCAGCTTAAGGCGGGCCTGGGACTCGTCCCACGATGAGCAGTTCTTC.

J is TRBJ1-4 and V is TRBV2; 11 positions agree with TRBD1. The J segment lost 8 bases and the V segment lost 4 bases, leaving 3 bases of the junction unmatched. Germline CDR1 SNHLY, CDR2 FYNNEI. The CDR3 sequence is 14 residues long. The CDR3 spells CASSGWTGGEKLFF. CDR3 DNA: TGTGCCAGCAGTGGCTGGACAGGGGGCGAAAAACTGTTTTTT.

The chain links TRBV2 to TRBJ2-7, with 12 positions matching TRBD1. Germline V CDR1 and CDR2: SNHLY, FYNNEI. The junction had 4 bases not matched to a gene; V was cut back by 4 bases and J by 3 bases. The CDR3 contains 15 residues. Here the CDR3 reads CASSAGTGGSYEQYF. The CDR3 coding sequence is TGTGCCAGCAGTGCAGGGACAGGGGGCAGCTACGAGCAGTACTTC.

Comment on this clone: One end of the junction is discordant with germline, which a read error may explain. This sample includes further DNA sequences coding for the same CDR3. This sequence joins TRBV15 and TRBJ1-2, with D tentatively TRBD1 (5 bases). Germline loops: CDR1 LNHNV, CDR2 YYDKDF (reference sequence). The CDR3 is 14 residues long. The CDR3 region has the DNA TGTGCTACCAGCAGAGATCCAACAGGAGCTGGCTACACCTTC. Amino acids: CATSRDPTGAGYTF.

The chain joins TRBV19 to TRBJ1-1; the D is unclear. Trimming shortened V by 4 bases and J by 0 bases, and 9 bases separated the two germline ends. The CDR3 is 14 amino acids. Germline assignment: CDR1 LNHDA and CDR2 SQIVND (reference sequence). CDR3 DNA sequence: TGTGCCAGTAGTAGCGAATTCATGAACACTGAAGCTTTCTTT. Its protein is CASSSEFMNTEAFF.

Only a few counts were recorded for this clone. The CDR3 DNA reads TGTGCCAGCAGCATCGACAGTAATTCCGCTGAAGCTTTCTTT. Translation: CASSIDSNSAEAFF. This chain uses TRBV5-4 with TRBJ1-1; perhaps TRBD1 as D (5 bases). This CDR3 is 14 amino acids long. Germline V gives CDR1 SGHNT, CDR2 YYREEE (reference sequence). The germline V and J ends were trimmed by 4 bases and 6 bases, with 16 bases remaining between them.

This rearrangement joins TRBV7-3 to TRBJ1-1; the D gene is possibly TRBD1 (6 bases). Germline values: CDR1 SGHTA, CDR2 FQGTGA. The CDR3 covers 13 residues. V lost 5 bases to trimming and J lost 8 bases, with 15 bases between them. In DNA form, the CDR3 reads TGTGCCAGCAGCCGCGACAGGTTGGGGGAAGCTTTCTTT. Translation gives CASSRDRLGEAFF.

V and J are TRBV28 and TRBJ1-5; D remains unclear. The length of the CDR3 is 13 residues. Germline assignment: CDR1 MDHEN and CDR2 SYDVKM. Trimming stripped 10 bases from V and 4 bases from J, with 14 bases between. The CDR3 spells CATLSGVNQPQHF. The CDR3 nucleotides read TGTGCCACCTTAAGCGGAGTTAATCAGCCCCAGCATTTT.

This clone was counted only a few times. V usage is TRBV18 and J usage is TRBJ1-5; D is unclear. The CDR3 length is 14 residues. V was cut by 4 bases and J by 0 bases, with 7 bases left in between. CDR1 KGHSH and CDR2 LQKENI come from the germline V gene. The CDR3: CASSLTTSNQPQHF. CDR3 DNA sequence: TGTGCCAGCTCACTCACTACTAGCAATCAGCCCCAGCATTTT.

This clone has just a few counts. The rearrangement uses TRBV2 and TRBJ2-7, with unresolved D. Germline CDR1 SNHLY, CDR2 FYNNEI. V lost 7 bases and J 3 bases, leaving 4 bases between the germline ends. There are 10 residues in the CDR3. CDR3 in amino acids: CASTNYEQYF. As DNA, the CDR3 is TGTGCCAGCACCAACTACGAGCAGTACTTC.

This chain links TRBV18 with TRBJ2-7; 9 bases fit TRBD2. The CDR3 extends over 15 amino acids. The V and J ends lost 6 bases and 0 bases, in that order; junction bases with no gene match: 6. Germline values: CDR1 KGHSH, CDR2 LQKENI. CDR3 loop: CASSRRTSDSYEQYF. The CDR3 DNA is TGTGCCAGCTCGCGAAGGACTAGCGACTCCTACGAGCAGTACTTC. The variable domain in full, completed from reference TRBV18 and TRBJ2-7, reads NAGVMQNPRHLVRRRGQEARLRCSPMKGHSHVYWYRQLPEEGLKFMVYLQKENIIDESGMPKERFSAEFPKEGPSILRIQQVVRGDSAAYFCASSRRTSDSYEQYFGPGTRLTVT.

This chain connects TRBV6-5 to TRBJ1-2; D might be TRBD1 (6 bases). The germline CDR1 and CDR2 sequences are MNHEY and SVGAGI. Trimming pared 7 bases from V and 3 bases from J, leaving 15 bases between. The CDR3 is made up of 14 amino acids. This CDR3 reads CASTGGGLYYGYTF. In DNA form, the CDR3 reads TGTGCCAGCACCGGGGGGGGGCTCTACTATGGCTACACCTTC.

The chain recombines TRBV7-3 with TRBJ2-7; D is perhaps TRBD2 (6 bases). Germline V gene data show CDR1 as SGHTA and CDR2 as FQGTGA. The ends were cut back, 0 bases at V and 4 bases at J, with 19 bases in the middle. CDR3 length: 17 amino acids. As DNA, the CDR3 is TGTGCCAGCAGCTTAACTTCAGGCGTTGGGGGGTTTTACGAGCAGTACTTC. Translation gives CASSLTSGVGGFYEQYF.

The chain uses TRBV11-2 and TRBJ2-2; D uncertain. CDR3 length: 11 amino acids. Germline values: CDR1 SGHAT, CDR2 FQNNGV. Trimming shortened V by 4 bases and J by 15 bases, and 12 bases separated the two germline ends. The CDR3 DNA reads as TGTGCCAGCAGCTCCGGTTTGAGGATGTTTTTT. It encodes CASSSGLRMFF.

This CDR3 is CASITRGGGNSPLHF. CDR3 coding DNA: TGTGCCAGCATTACCCGGGGGGGAGGCAATTCACCCCTCCACTTT. V is TRBV28 and J is TRBJ1-6; TRBD1 is a possible D gene (5 bases). The CDR3 covers 15 residues. Trimming removed 7 bases from V and 7 bases from J, with 17 bases in between. Per the germline V gene, CDR1 is MDHEN and CDR2 is SYDVKM.

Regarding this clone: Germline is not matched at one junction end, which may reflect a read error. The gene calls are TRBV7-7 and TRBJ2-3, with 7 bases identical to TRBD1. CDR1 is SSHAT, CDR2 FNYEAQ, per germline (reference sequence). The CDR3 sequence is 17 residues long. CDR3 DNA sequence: TGTGCTAGCAGCTTAGGCCAAGGGGGCGGAAGCACAGATACGCAGTATTTT. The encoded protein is CASSLGQGGGSTDTQYF.

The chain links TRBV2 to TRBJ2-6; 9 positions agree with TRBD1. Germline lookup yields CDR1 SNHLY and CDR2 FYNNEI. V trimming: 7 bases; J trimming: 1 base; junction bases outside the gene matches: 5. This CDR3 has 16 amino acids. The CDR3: CASKDRGVSGANVLTF. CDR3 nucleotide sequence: TGTGCCAGCAAAGACAGGGGGGTATCTGGGGCCAACGTCCTGACTTTC.

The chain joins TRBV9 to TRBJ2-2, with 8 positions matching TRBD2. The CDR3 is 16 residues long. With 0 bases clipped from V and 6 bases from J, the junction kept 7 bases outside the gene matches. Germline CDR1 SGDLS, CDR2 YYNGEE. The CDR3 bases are TGTGCCAGCAGCGTAGGCGGGACTAGGAAAGCCGGGGAGCTGTTTTTT. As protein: CASSVGGTRKAGELFF.

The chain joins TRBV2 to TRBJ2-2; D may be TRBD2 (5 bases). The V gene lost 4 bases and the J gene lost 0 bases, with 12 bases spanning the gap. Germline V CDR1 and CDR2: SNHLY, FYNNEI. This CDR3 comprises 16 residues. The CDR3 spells CASSGYGNPNTGELFF. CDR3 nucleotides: TGTGCCAGCAGTGGGTACGGGAATCCGAACACCGGGGAGCTGTTTTTT.

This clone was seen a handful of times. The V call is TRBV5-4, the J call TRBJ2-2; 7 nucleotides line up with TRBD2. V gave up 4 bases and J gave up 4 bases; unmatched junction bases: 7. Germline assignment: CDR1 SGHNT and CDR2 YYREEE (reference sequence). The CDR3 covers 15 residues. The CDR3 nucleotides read TGTGCCAGCAGCGCTAGGACTAGTATCACCGGGGAGCTGTTTTTT. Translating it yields CASSARTSITGELFF.

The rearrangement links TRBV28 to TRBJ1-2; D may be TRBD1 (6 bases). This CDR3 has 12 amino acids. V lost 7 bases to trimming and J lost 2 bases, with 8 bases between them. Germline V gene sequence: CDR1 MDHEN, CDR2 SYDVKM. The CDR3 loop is CASTRGNYGYTF. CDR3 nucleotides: TGTGCCAGCACGAGGGGGAACTATGGCTACACCTTC.